This TCR beta chain comes out of a study of vaccination effects on CD4 cells after COVID-19. Overall study: The participants, recipients of two vaccine doses, got either BNT162b2 or mRNA-1273. Findings of the study overall: Infection-derived and vaccine-derived clones contracted markedly late after vaccination.

The table came from immunoSEQ multiplex PCR; TCRdb's copy has only in-frame clones and leaves some out. The sample records roughly 64,000 clones, approximately 78% being singletons. Germline assignment: CDR1 SGHRS and CDR2 YFSETQ. V lost 4 bases to trimming and J lost 6 bases; unmatched junction nucleotides: 12. The CDR3 contains 15 residues. Culturing for about 9 days preceded CD4+ T cell isolation. This person's SARS-CoV-2 infection, confirmed by PCR, occurred between March and December 2020. On day 3 and again on day 7, half the medium was replaced with IL-2 medium. In the case of this clone: Its matching antigen is unknown.

The specimen comprised CD4+ T cells from PBMCs cultured without peptide, sampled before COVID-19 vaccination. The chain recombines TRBV5-1 with TRBJ2-5; 7 bases map to TRBD2. The TCR sequence derives from a human donor who had a prior SARS-CoV-2 infection. The CDR3 DNA follows: TGCGCCAGCAGCCTAGAATCCGGGACTATAAAGACCCAGTACTTC. Encoded protein: CASSLESGTIKTQYF. Full variable domain (outside the CDR3, taken from reference TRBV5-1 and TRBJ2-5): KAGVTQTPRYLIKTRGQQVTLSCSPISGHRSVSWYQQTPGQGLQFLFEYFSETQRNKGNFPGRFSGRQFSNSRSEMNVSTLELGDSALYLCASSLESGTIKTQYFGPGTRLLVL.